This TCR beta chain was found in a study of Ad26.COV2.S vaccination and SARS-CoV-2 variants. Study information: This donor came from the COV1001 trial of Ad26.COV2.S. Intramuscular Ad26.COV2.S doses were given once or twice, 56 days apart. Study results and limitations: Overall T cell responses may have been underestimated by the analyses of TCR breadth and depth.

The CDR3 has 10 residues. Trimming cost V 9 bases and J 6 bases; bases outside gene matches: 1. CDR1 and CDR2 (germline): WNHNN, SYGVQD (reference sequence). This clone was observed a handful of times. Antigen unknown. Indicated treatment: about 20 received Ad26.COV2.S at low or high dose, single or two shots; roughly five received placebo; per-sample allocation not given. Samples were taken on day 63 after the first vaccine or placebo injection. The sample came from a Boston adult aged 18-55 years. The protocol was immunoSEQ multiplex PCR, while the TCRdb copy is restricted to in-frame clones and leaves out a portion. Of 380,000 or so clones in the sample, approximately 90% were seen once.

The sample was peripheral blood, taken in a trial of Ad26.COV2.S vaccine versus placebo. This sequence was found in a person aged 18 to 59 who received the Ad26.COV2.S COVID-19 vaccine or a placebo. The chain has TRBV10-1 and TRBJ2-7; 8 bases are a match to TRBD1. CDR3 in DNA: TGCGCCAGACAGGGGGGCGAGCAGTACTTC. Amino acids: CARQGGEQYF.